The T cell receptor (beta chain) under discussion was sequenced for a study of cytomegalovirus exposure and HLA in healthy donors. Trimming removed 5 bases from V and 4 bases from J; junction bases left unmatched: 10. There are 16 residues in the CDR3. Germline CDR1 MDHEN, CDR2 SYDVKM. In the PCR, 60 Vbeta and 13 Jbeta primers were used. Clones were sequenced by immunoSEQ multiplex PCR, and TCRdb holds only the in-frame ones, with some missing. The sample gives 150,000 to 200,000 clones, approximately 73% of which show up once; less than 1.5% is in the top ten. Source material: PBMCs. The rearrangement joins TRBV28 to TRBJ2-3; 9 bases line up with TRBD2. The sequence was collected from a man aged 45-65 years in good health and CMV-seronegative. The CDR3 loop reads CASSPWTAGGPDTQYF. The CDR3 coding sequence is TGTGCCAGCAGTCCCTGGACAGCGGGGGGCCCAGATACGCAGTATTTT.